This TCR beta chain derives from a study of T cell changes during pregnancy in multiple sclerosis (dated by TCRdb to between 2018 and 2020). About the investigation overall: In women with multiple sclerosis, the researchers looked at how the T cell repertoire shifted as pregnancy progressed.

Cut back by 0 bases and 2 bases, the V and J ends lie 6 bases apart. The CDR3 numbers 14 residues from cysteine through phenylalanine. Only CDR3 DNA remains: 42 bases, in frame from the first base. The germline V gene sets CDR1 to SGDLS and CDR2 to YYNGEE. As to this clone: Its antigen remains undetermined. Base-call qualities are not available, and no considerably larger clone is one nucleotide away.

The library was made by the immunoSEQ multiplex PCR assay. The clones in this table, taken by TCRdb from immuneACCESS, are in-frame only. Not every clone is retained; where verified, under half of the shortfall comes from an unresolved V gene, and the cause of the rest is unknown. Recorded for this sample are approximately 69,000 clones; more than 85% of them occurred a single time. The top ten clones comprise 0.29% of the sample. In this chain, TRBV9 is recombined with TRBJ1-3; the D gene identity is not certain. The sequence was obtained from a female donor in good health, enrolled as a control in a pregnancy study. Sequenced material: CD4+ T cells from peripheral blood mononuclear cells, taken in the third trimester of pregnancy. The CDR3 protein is CASSVERAGNTIYF. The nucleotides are TGTGCCAGCAGCGTAGAAAGAGCTGGAAACACCATATATTTT. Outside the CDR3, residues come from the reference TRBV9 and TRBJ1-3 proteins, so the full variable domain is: DSGVTQTPKHLITATGQRVTLRCSPRSGDLSVYWYQQSLDQGLQFLIQYYNGEERAKGNILERFSAQQFPDLHSELNLSSLELGDSALYFCASSVERAGNTIYFGEGSWLTVV.